This TCR beta chain derives from a study of molecular identifiers for immune sequencing clone quantification. Libraries for naive CD8 T cells, which were made from approximately 22,000 to 940,000 sorted cells, drew on 10%, 30% or 50% of the RNA. Naive CD8 T cells were sorted, and the gate applied was CD8+CD4-CCR7+CD45RA+. TCRdb analysed the PCR reads with MiXCR anew, one entry per CDR3 protein. The sample consists of 350,000 or so distinct CDR3 sequences, about a fifth of them appearing once. Study conclusions and caveats: Clones that exceeded 20 RNA copies held over 98% of effector molecules, yet under 1% in naive cells. Sizes of clones that are highly expanded could be underestimated (if identical TCR molecules share a barcode).

This clonotype came up many times. Its target is not known. Deletions cut 7 bases from V and 0 bases from J, with 10 bases between. CDR3 length equals 12 residues. The germline CDR1 and CDR2 sequences are SQVTM and ANQGSEA. This sequence originates from a human donor in good health. Some libraries in this study had Jurkat cell RNA spiked in. V usage is TRBV29-1 and J usage is TRBJ2-7, with D possibly being TRBD2 (5 bases). Specimen: naive CD8+ T cells from blood, with Jurkat cell RNA spiked in. Regarding subset: FACS-sorted CD8+CD4-CCR7+CD45RA+ naive T cells. CDR3 amino acids: CSAEGSSYEQYF. The CDR3 DNA reads as TGCAGCGCCGAGGGCAGCTCCTACGAGCAGTACTTC.